This TCR beta chain was identified in a study of post-analysis software for immune sequencing data. Study background: Progressive-relapsing, secondary progressive and relapsing-remitting multiple sclerosis were among the disease courses included. Findings of the study overall: The authors found that F measure strongly co-clustered same-batch samples. Five or six TRBV segments were significantly more frequent in patients than in controls. TRBV5-6, TRBV5-1 and TRBV20-1 were among these segments. The normalized Chao1 diversity of multiple sclerosis patients was significantly lower than that of controls.

Presence of unique molecular identifiers characterized the TCR beta cDNA libraries. Each sample of about 0.9 to 11 million input T cells yielded 500,000 or so cDNA molecules, so each molecule approximated one T cell. MiXCR, applied by TCRdb to the PCR reads, yields one record per CDR3 protein. The sample holds fewer than 850,000 distinct CDR3 sequences, 30% seen once. The V gene's germline CDR1 is MNHNS and CDR2 SASEGT. This CDR3 contains 16 residues. V lost 1 base and J 0 bases, leaving 10 bases between the germline ends. This clonotype was counted a few times. Its antigen remains unidentified. Specimen: blood. This TCR derives from a girl aged 5-17 years with multiple sclerosis. This chain uses TRBV6-1 with TRBJ1-5; perhaps TRBD1 as D (5 bases). The CDR3 DNA follows: TGTGCCAGCAGTGAAGTTAGGGGCTTTAGCAATCAGCCCCAGCATTTT. This sequence encodes CASSEVRGFSNQPQHF.